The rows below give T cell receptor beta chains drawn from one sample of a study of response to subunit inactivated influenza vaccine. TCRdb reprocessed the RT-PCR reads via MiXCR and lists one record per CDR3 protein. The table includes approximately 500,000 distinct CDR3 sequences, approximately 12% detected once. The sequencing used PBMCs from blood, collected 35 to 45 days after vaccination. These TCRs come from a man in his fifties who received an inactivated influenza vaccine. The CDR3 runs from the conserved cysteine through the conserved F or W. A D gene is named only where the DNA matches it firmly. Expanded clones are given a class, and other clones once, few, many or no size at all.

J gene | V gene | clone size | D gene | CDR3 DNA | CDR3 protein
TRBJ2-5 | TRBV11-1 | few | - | TGTGCCAGCAGCCCCGCCCGGACCCAGTACTTC | CASSPARTQYF
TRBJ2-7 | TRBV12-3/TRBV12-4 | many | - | TGTGCCAGCGCTTCTGCTGGTTCCTACGAGCAGTACTTC | CASASAGSYEQYF
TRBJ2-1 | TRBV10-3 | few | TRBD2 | TGTGCCATCAGTGAGATTAGCGGGAGTTGGAATAACAATGAGCAGTTCTTC | CAISEISGSWNNNEQFF
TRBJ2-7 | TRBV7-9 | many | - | TGTGCCAGCAGCTCGACAGTATCCTACGAGCAGTACTTC | CASSSTVSYEQYF
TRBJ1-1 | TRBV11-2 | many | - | TGTGCCAGCAGCTTATCAGGGAGGGAAGCTTTCTTT | CASSLSGREAFF
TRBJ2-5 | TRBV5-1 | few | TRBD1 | TGCGCCAGCAGCTCCCTAGGACGCGGACAGGGCCGGGAGACCCAGTACTTC | CASSSLGRGQGRETQYF
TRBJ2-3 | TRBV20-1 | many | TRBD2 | TGCAGTGCTAGCGGGACTAGCGGCAGGGAGGATACGCAGTATTTT | CSASGTSGREDTQYF
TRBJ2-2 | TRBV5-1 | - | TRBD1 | TGCGCCAGCAACCAGGGACAGAGTTCCGGGGAGCTGTTTTTT | CASNQGQSSGELFF
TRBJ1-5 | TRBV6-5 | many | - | TGTGCCAGCAGTTGGGACACGGGGGGCAATCAGCCCCAGCATTTT | CASSWDTGGNQPQHF
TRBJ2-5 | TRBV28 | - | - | TGTGCCAGCAGCCCGTTGGGCCTGGAGTACCAAGAGACCCAGTACTTC | CASSPLGLEYQETQYF
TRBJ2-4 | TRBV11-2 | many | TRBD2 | TGTGCCAGCAGCTTTGGACTAGCGGGGGTAGGAGCCAAAAACATTCAGTACTTC | CASSFGLAGVGAKNIQYF
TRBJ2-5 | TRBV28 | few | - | TGTGCCAGCACAAACTGGGGTAGCGCACAAGAGACCCAGTACTTC | CASTNWGSAQETQYF
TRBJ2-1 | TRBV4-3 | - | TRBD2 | TGCGCCAGCAGCCAGACTAGCGGGGGGGCGAGGGCCAATGAGCAGTTCTTC | CASSQTSGGARANEQFF
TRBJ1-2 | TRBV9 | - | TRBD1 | TGTGCCAGCAGCGCCTACTCAACAGGGGATGAGGGCTACACCTTC | CASSAYSTGDEGYTF
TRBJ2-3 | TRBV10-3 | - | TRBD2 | TGTGCCACGAGCGGGACTGCCGACCTTTATACGCAGTATTTT | CATSGTADLYTQYF
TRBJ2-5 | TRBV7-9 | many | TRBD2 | TGTGCCAGCAGCTTAATAGGGACTAGCGGGCGAGAGACCCAGTACTTC | CASSLIGTSGRETQYF
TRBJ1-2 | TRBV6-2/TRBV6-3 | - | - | TGTGCCAGCAGGACCGGGACACTTACTAACTATGGCTACACCTTC | CASRTGTLTNYGYTF
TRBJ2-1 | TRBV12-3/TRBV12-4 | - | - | TGTGCCAGCACCAAGGGAGGGGGCCGGGTCCGGAATGAGCAGTTCTTC | CASTKGGGRVRNEQFF
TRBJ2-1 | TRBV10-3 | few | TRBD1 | TGTGCCATCAGTGGGACAGGTCGTGAGCAGTTCTTC | CAISGTGREQFF
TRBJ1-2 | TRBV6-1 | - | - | TGTGCCAGCAGTCCTCCGGGGGGTTCCGCAGGCTACACCTTC | CASSPPGGSAGYTF
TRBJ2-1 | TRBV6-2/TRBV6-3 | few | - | TGTGCCAGCAGACACTATTCCCTTAGCAGGGAGCAGTTCTTC | CASRHYSLSREQFF
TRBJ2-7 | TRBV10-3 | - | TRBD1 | TGTGCCACGCTGGCCCGGGACAGGGGTTCCTACGAGCAGTACTTC | CATLARDRGSYEQYF
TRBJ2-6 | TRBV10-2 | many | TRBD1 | TGCGCCAGCCGTGGGACAGGTCTAAGCTCTGGGGCCAACGTCCTGACTTTC | CASRGTGLSSGANVLTF
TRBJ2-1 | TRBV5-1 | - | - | TGCGCCAGCAGCCCTCTTCTGTTGGAGGATGAGCAGTTCTTC | CASSPLLLEDEQFF
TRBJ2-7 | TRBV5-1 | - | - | TGCGCCAGCAGCTTGGGGGGAGTCCCCTACGAGCAGTACTTC | CASSLGGVPYEQYF
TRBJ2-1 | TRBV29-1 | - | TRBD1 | TGCAGCGTTGATGGGGGGACAGGGGAACCCTACGAGCAGTTCTTC | CSVDGGTGEPYEQFF
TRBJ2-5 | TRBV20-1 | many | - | TGCAGTGCTAGAGATCTGGCTGGGGGCCGTGAGACCCAGTACTTC | CSARDLAGGRETQYF
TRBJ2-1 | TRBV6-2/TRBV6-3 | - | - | TGTGCCAGCAGTTTATATAGGGGGTGGAATGAGCAGTTCTTC | CASSLYRGWNEQFF
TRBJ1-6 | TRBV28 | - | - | TGTGCCAGCAGTCCCGGACGGATCTATAATTCACCCCTCCACTTT | CASSPGRIYNSPLHF
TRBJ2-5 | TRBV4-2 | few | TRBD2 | TGTGCCAGCAGCCGACGACTAGCGGGGACGTACCAAGAGACCCAGTACTTC | CASSRRLAGTYQETQYF
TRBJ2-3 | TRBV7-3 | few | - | TGTGCCAGCAGCCCTGCCGGGTGGAGGGAGATTACCGATACGCAGTATTTT | CASSPAGWREITDTQYF
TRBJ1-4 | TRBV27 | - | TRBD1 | TGTGCCAGCAGTAGCAGGGGGTTGGTTGAAAAACTGTTTTTT | CASSSRGLVEKLFF
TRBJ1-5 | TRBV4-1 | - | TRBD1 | TGCGCCAGCAGCCAAGCCGGACAGGGGGCTGCTCAGCCCCAGCATTTT | CASSQAGQGAAQPQHF
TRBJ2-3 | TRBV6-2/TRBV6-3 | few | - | TGTGCCAGCAGCCTTTCAGTAAGGAGGCCCACAGATACGCAGTATTTT | CASSLSVRRPTDTQYF
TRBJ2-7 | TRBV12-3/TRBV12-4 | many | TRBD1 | TGTGCCAGCAGCTGGGACAGGACAGGGCAGTACTTC | CASSWDRTGQYF
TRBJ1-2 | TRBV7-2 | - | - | TGTGCCAGCAGCTTATCGGGGGTAACCAACTATGGCTACACCTTC | CASSLSGVTNYGYTF
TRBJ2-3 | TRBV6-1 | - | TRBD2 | TGTGCCAGCAGCCTCACTAGCGGGGGGGTTCGAGATACGCAGTATTTT | CASSLTSGGVRDTQYF
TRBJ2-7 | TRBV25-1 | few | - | TGTGCCAGCAGTGAATCGGGGTCCTACGAGCAGTACTTC | CASSESGSYEQYF
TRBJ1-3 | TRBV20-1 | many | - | TGCAGTGGGACTACAGGCCTTGGAAACACCATATATTTT | CSGTTGLGNTIYF
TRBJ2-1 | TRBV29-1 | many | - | TGCAGCGTTGAAGATGGCCTCTACAATGAGCAGTTCTTC | CSVEDGLYNEQFF
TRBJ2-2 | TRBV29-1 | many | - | TGCAGCGTTGAGGCGGACACCGGGGAGCTGTTTTTT | CSVEADTGELFF
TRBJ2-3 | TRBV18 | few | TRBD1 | TGTGCCAGCTCCCGGGGACAGTCAGGCACAGATACGCAGTATTTT | CASSRGQSGTDTQYF
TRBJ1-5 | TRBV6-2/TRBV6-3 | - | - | TGTGCCAGCAGCCCCGTGGACAGTTACGATAGCAATCAGCCCCAGCATTTT | CASSPVDSYDSNQPQHF
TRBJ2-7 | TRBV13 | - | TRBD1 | TGTGCCAGCAGCTTAGAGGGGACAGGGATCGATGAGCAGTACTTC | CASSLEGTGIDEQYF
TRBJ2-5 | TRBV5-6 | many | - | TGTGCCAGCAGCCCATGGACAACGGAAGAGACCCAGTACTTC | CASSPWTTEETQYF
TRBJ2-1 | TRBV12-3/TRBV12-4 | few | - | TGTGCCAGCAGTTTCGACGGGAGAATAGATGAGCAGTTCTTC | CASSFDGRIDEQFF
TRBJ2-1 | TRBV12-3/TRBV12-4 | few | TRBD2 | TGTGCCAGCAGTGGACTAGCGGGGCGCAATGAGCAGTTCTTC | CASSGLAGRNEQFF
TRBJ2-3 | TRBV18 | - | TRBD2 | TGTGCCAGCTCACCCAATACACCCGGGGGGACAGATACGCAGTATTTT | CASSPNTPGGTDTQYF
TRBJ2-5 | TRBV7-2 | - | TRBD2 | TGTGCCAGCAGCTTAGGAGCGGGAGAAAGCCAAGAGACCCAGTACTTC | CASSLGAGESQETQYF
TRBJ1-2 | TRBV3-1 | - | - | TGTGCCAGCAGCCAAGATCGCAGGAGCTACACCTTC | CASSQDRRSYTF
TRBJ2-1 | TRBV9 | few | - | TGTGCCAGCAGCGATTCGGACTCCACCTACAATGAGCAGTTCTTC | CASSDSDSTYNEQFF